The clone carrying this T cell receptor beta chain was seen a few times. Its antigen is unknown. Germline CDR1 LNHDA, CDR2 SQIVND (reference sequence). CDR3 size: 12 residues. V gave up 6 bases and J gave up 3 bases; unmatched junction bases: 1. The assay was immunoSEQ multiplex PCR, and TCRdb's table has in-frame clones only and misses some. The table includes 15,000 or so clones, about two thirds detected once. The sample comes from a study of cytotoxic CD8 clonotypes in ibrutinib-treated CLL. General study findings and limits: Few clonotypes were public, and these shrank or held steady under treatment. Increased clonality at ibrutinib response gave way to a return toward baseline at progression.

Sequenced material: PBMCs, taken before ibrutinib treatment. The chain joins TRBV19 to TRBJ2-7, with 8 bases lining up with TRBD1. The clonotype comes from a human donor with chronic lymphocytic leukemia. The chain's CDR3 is CASRQGGYEQYF. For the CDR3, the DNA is TGTGCCAGTAGACAGGGGGGCTACGAGCAGTACTTC.